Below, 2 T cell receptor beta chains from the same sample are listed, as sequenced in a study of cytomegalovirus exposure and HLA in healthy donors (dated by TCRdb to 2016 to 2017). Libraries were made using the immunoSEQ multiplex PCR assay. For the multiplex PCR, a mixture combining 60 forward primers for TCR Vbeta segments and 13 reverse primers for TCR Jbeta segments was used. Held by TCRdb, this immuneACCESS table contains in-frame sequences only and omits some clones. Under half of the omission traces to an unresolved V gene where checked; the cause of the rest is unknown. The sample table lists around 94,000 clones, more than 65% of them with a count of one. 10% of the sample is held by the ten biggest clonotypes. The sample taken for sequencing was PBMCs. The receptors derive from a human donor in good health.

CDR3 loop: CASSFTGGAETQYF. Written as DNA, the CDR3 is TGCGCCAGCAGCTTTACAGGGGGCGCGGAGACCCAGTACTTC. V gene TRBV5-1 combines with J gene TRBJ2-5; 9 bases line up with TRBD1. The CDR3 loop spans 14 amino acids. V trimming: 2 bases; J trimming: 5 bases; junction bases outside the gene matches: 4. Per germline, CDR1 SGHRS and CDR2 YFSETQ.

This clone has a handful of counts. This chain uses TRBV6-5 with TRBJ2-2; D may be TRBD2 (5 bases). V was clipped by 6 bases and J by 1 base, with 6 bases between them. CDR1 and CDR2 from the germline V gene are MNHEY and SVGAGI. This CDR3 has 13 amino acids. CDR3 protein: CASRRGNTGELFF. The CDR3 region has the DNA TGTGCCAGCAGACGGGGGAACACCGGGGAGCTGTTTTTT.